One sample yielded the 30 T cell receptor beta chains listed below, sequenced in a study of post-analysis software for immune sequencing data. Study-wide points: When patients were compared with controls, 4 or 5 TRBV segments were more frequent, TRBV5-6, TRBV5-1 and TRBV20-1 among them.

For these TCRs, the target antigens are not known. cDNA libraries for TCR beta contained unique molecular identifiers. TCRdb reanalysed the PCR reads using MiXCR and keeps one entry per CDR3 protein. The sample lists roughly 400,000 distinct CDR3 sequences, more than 30% seen once, with about 7.6% in the top ten. Sequencing input: blood. Every receptor here comes from a girl aged 2 to 10 with multiple sclerosis.

A word on this clonotype: Relative to the germline gene, one junction end is altered; a read error may explain this. The gene calls are TRBV2 and TRBJ2-3, with D unresolved. The CDR3 is made up of 13 amino acids. Germline CDR1 is SNHLY and CDR2 is FYNNEI. DNA for the CDR3: TGTGCCAGCGGCGACCGTAGCACAGATAGGCAGTATTTT. Encoded protein: CASGDRSTDRQYF.

The table lists this clonotype with a count of one. V gene TRBV9 combines with J gene TRBJ2-1; D gene ambiguous. This CDR3 comprises 14 residues. With 0 bases removed from V and 5 bases from J, the gap between germline ends came to 9 bases. Germline values: CDR1 SGDLS, CDR2 YYNGEE. CDR3 bases: TGTGCCAGCAGCGTAGCTCCCCGGAACAATGAGCAGTTCTTC. Translation gives CASSVAPRNNEQFF.

In its sample, this clonotype was seen many times. This chain links TRBV29-1 with TRBJ1-2; no reliable D call. V lost 4 bases to trimming and J lost 3 bases, with 9 bases between them. The CDR3 extends over 12 amino acids. Germline V lookup: CDR1 SQVTM, CDR2 ANQGSEA. The CDR3 loop reads CSVGGADYGYTF. In DNA, the CDR3 is TGCAGCGTTGGGGGTGCTGACTATGGCTACACCTTC.

This clonotype turned up a few times. For the CDR3, the DNA is TGCAGTGCTAGAAGTCTGGCAAATTCAGCCTACGAGCAGTACTTC. Protein sequence: CSARSLANSAYEQYF. The rearrangement uses TRBV20-1 and TRBJ2-7; D gene unclear. V was trimmed by 2 bases and J by 2 bases, leaving 16 bases between them. The germline V gene has CDR1 DFQATT and CDR2 SNEGSKA (reference sequence). The CDR3 is made up of 15 amino acids.

This clonotype was counted only a few times. The chain has TRBV3-1 and TRBJ2-4; D possibly corresponds to TRBD2 (5 bases). This CDR3 spans 14 amino acids. Trimming cost V 3 bases and J 2 bases, with 8 bases left between them. Germline V gene lookup returns CDR1 LGHDT and CDR2 YNNKEL (reference sequence). The CDR3 nucleotides are TGTGCCAGCAGCCACAGCGGTCCCAAAAACATTCAGTACTTC. The encoded protein is CASSHSGPKNIQYF.

This chain links TRBV29-1 with TRBJ1-5, with TRBD1 identical over 9 bases. V was clipped by 1 base and J by 7 bases; unmatched bases: 5. CDR1 and CDR2 (germline): SQVTM, ANQGSEA. The length of the CDR3 is 14 residues. For the CDR3, the DNA is TGCAGCGTTGAAGGGGACAGGGACGGGCAGCCCCAGCATTTT. It is translated as CSVEGDRDGQPQHF.

The chain uses TRBV5-1 and TRBJ2-3; TRBD1 aligns across 8 bases. The ends lost 4 bases at V and 2 bases at J; junction bases unmatched: 9. The CDR3 loop spans 16 amino acids. From germline, CDR1 is SGHRS and CDR2 YFSETQ. CDR3 nucleotide sequence: TGCGCCAGCAGCCCAACGGTGGACAGGGTCACAGATACGCAGTATTTT. It specifies CASSPTVDRVTDTQYF.

The sample holds a few counts of this clonotype. The chain recombines TRBV20-1 with TRBJ2-4, with a tentative D call TRBD1 (5 bases). This CDR3 contains 16 residues. The V end was cut by 0 bases, the J end by 7 bases, with 19 bases between. Germline loops: CDR1 DFQATT, CDR2 SNEGSKA (reference sequence). The CDR3 region is CSARDQGRGLVNIQYF. CDR3 coding DNA: TGCAGTGCTAGAGATCAGGGAAGGGGTTTAGTTAACATTCAGTACTTC.

This clonotype was recorded a few times. V and J are TRBV6-2 or TRBV6-3 and TRBJ1-5; D might be TRBD1 (6 bases). Looked up from germline, CDR1 is MNHEY and CDR2 is SVGEGT. The CDR3 has 12 residues. V was clipped by 7 bases and J by 5 bases, with 9 bases between them. CDR3 nucleotide sequence: TGTGCCAGCAAGGGGGTTGATCAGCCCCAGCATTTT. Amino acid sequence: CASKGVDQPQHF.

This clonotype was picked up a small number of times. The V call is TRBV7-3, the J call TRBJ1-6, with D uncertain. This CDR3 is 12 amino acids long. In germline, CDR1 is SGHTA, CDR2 FQGTGA. Trimming shortened V by 3 bases and J by 9 bases, and 6 bases separated the two germline ends. The CDR3 DNA is TGTGCCAGCAGCTTTCAAGGTTCACCCCTCCACTTT. It is translated as CASSFQGSPLHF.

The chain couples TRBV5-1 to TRBJ2-1; TRBD1 matches 9 bases. Unmatched junction bases numbered 14, after V lost 4 bases and J lost 9 bases. The germline gives CDR1 SGHRS, CDR2 YFSETQ. The CDR3 loop spans 16 amino acids. CDR3 loop: CASSPDGTGFFSEQFF. CDR3 in DNA: TGCGCCAGCAGCCCCGATGGGACAGGGTTTTTTAGTGAGCAGTTCTTC.

The table lists this clonotype with a few counts. This chain links TRBV27 with TRBJ1-1; D gene unclear. This CDR3 spans 15 amino acids. The V end was cut by 1 base, the J end by 4 bases, with 13 bases between. Germline CDR1 and CDR2: MNHEY and SMNVEV (reference sequence). The CDR3, as DNA: TGTGCCAGCAGTTTATTCCTCCGAGGGCGCACTGAAGCTTTCTTT. As protein: CASSLFLRGRTEAFF.

This clonotype was detected a few times. The genes are TRBV5-6 and TRBJ1-6, with a weak D call TRBD1 (5 bases). V shed 5 bases and J shed 4 bases, with 13 bases lying between them. This CDR3 is built from 15 residues. Germline V CDR1 and CDR2: SGHDT, YYEEEE. DNA for the CDR3: TGTGCCAGCAGGCCCACCCCAGGGTATAATTCACCCCTCCACTTT. Translation: CASRPTPGYNSPLHF.

The CDR3, as DNA: TGCGCCAGCGGGTTAGCGGGAGATACGCAGTATTTT. Translating it yields CASGLAGDTQYF. V usage is TRBV10-1 and J usage is TRBJ2-3; 7 nucleotides line up with TRBD2. Germline-derived CDR1 and CDR2 are WNHNN and SYGVQD (reference sequence). This CDR3 has 12 residues. With 8 bases clipped from V and 5 bases from J, the junction kept 4 bases outside the gene matches.

The J gene is TRBJ2-3, the V gene TRBV29-1; D is perhaps TRBD2 (6 bases). Per the germline V gene, CDR1 is SQVTM and CDR2 is ANQGSEA. V lost 0 bases, J lost 4 bases, and 8 bases lay in between. The CDR3 spans 13 residues. The CDR3 region is CSVEEEGSDTQYF. The CDR3 DNA follows: TGCAGCGTTGAAGAGGAGGGTTCAGATACGCAGTATTTT.

The chain carries TRBV20-1 and TRBJ2-1, with D perhaps TRBD2 (5 bases). From germline, CDR1 is DFQATT and CDR2 SNEGSKA (reference sequence). Trimming removed 3 bases at V and 3 bases at J, with 15 bases between. The CDR3 has 15 amino acids. In nucleotides, the CDR3 is TGCAGTGCTAGCGGCGCGGGCCTCTTCTACAATGAGCAGTTCTTC. Encoded protein: CSASGAGLFYNEQFF.

The V and J genes are TRBV7-9 and TRBJ1-6, with D unclear. V was shortened by 6 bases and J by 7 bases, with 13 bases between the two germline ends. This CDR3 has 14 residues. Germline CDR1 reads SEHNR; CDR2 reads FQNEAQ (reference sequence). The CDR3: CASRVRASNSPLHF. CDR3 coding DNA: TGTGCCAGCAGGGTTCGGGCCTCCAATTCACCCCTCCACTTT.

The J gene is TRBJ2-1, the V gene TRBV7-2, with TRBD2 matching over 10 bases. Trimming took 7 bases from V and 6 from J; bases not matched to a gene: 9. The CDR3 extends over 15 amino acids. Germline-derived CDR1 and CDR2 are SGHTA and FQGNSA. CDR3 loop: CASTEAGGPFNEQFF. For the CDR3, the DNA is TGTGCCAGCACCGAAGCGGGAGGGCCCTTCAATGAGCAGTTCTTC.

In this sample, this clonotype turned up a few times. The chain joins TRBV29-1 to TRBJ2-5, with 9 bases aligning to TRBD1. CDR1 is SQVTM and CDR2 is ANQGSEA in the germline V gene. The length of the CDR3 is 15 residues. The V and J ends lost 0 bases and 1 base, in that order; junction bases with no gene match: 3. The CDR3 region has the DNA TGCAGCGTTGAAGATGTGGGACAGGGCCAAGAGACCCAGTACTTC. Protein product: CSVEDVGQGQETQYF.

The chain employs TRBV29-1 and TRBJ2-5, with 14 bases fitting TRBD2. Germline CDR1 SQVTM, CDR2 ANQGSEA. J lost 2 bases, V lost 6 bases, and 5 bases had no gene match. CDR3 length: 15 residues. CDR3 DNA sequence: TGCAGCGTAACAGGACTAGCGGGAGGTCAAGAGACCCAGTACTTC. Translated, it gives CSVTGLAGGQETQYF.

This clonotype was picked up a small number of times. CDR3 amino acids: CSVGYGGVRDTQYF. CDR3 coding DNA: TGCAGCGTTGGATATGGGGGAGTGAGAGATACGCAGTATTTT. This chain links TRBV29-1 with TRBJ2-3; the D gene could be TRBD1 or TRBD2 (5 bases each). The germline CDR1 and CDR2 sequences are SQVTM and ANQGSEA. CDR3 length: 14 amino acids. V was trimmed by 4 bases and J by 5 bases, leaving 16 bases between them.

The chain joins TRBV4-1 to TRBJ2-1, with a tentative D call TRBD2 (6 bases). The germline gives CDR1 MGHRA, CDR2 YSYEKL. Between the trimmed V and J ends, which lost 1 base and 3 bases, there was a span of 13 bases. This CDR3 contains 16 residues. Written as DNA, the CDR3 is TGCGCCAGCAGCCAAGGGGGGGACTCGCTCTACAATGAGCAGTTCTTC. The encoded protein is CASSQGGDSLYNEQFF.

This clonotype was counted at least ten times. V usage is TRBV5-1 and J usage is TRBJ2-3; TRBD1 agrees at 7 bases. With V trimmed by 0 bases and J by 5 bases, 3 bases remained unmatched. The CDR3 consists of 14 residues. The germline V gene has CDR1 SGHRS and CDR2 YFSETQ. As DNA, the CDR3 is TGCGCCAGCAGCTTGGGACAGGGAAGAGATACGCAGTATTTT. As protein: CASSLGQGRDTQYF.

This clonotype was found a few times. The rearrangement joins TRBV7-3 to TRBJ2-3, with 10 nucleotides matching TRBD2. The CDR3 runs to 14 residues. V lost 6 bases and J lost 4; bases outside the gene matches: 4. CDR1 is SGHTA, CDR2 FQGTGA, per germline. The CDR3 sequence: CASSSSGSPDTQYF. For the CDR3, the DNA is TGTGCCAGCAGTTCTAGCGGGAGCCCAGATACGCAGTATTTT.

The table lists this clonotype with a few counts. The chain carries TRBV11-1 and TRBJ2-4, with 7 bases matching TRBD1. The CDR3 has 14 residues. The J segment lost 4 bases and the V segment lost 2 bases, leaving 2 bases of the junction unmatched. The germline V gene has CDR1 SGHAT and CDR2 FQDESV (reference sequence). CDR3 in amino acids: CASSLKGQKNIQYF. CDR3 sequence (DNA): TGTGCCAGCAGCTTAAAGGGACAGAAAAACATTCAGTACTTC.

This clonotype has a handful of counts. This chain connects TRBV12-3 or TRBV12-4 to TRBJ2-7; D is unresolved. Trimming removed 5 bases at V and 3 bases at J, with 8 bases between. CDR3 size: 12 residues. Written as DNA, the CDR3 is TGTGCCAGCAGTCTTGACGACTACGAGCAGTACTTC. Amino acid sequence: CASSLDDYEQYF.

The rearrangement uses TRBV28 and TRBJ2-5, with D perhaps TRBD2 (6 bases). Germline-derived CDR1 and CDR2 are MDHEN and SYDVKM. The V end lost 4 bases, the J end lost 6 bases, and 9 bases lay between the germline ends. The CDR3 extends over 12 amino acids. The CDR3 reads CASSSSEQTQYF. The CDR3 DNA sequence: TGTGCCAGCAGTTCTAGCGAGCAGACCCAGTACTTC.

This chain uses TRBV12-3 or TRBV12-4 with TRBJ2-1; D may be TRBD2 (5 bases). This CDR3 has 17 amino acids. Trimming removed 8 bases at V and 0 bases at J, with 20 bases between. In DNA form, the CDR3 reads TGTGCCAGCCGGAGGCGAGGGCTACGGCGCTCCTACAATGAGCAGTTCTTC. Protein product: CASRRRGLRRSYNEQFF.

This clonotype was seen only a few times. V gene TRBV18 combines with J gene TRBJ2-1; 8 bases are a match to TRBD1. The trim removed 0 bases at V and 0 bases at J, leaving 1 base unmatched. Germline V gene sequence: CDR1 KGHSH, CDR2 LQKENI. This CDR3 is built from 16 residues. The CDR3 region is CASSPPTGVSYNEQFF. Here the CDR3 DNA reads TGTGCCAGCTCACCACCGACAGGGGTCTCCTACAATGAGCAGTTCTTC.

The rearrangement uses TRBV7-6 and TRBJ1-2, with 8 bases aligning to TRBD1. This CDR3 spans 14 amino acids. V gave up 5 bases and J gave up 5 bases; unmatched junction bases: 7. CDR1 is SGHVS and CDR2 is FNYEAQ in the germline V gene. DNA for the CDR3: TGTGCCAGCAGCCCAGGGGGCGAACTTTATGGCTACACCTTC. The encoded protein is CASSPGGELYGYTF.